A few counts support the clone carrying this T cell receptor beta chain. Its specificity is unknown. The individuals who served as donors were healthy Caucasians living in Russia, aged roughly 6 to 100. The CDR3 has 17 amino acids. V was shortened by 5 bases and J by 0 bases, with 15 bases between the two germline ends. Germline V gene data show CDR1 as SGHRS and CDR2 as YFSETQ. This entry comes from a study of blood T cells in healthy people across ages. Study-level points and caveats: Bulk PBMC profiling left naive and antigen-experienced comparisons inconclusive.

Using a J-beta primer mix together with a sample-barcoded 5' primer, a second PCR was run for about 7 to 12 cycles. Sequencing yielded, for each sample, at least 3 million paired-end reads carrying CDR3. TCRdb re-analysed the 5' RACE reads in MiXCR, keeping a single row per CDR3 protein. The repertoire has 600,000 to 800,000 distinct CDR3 sequences, 52% of them found once; the top ten carry roughly 13%. Sequences were obtained from blood. J is TRBJ2-6 and V is TRBV5-1; D might be TRBD1 (5 bases). This clonotype originated in a woman aged 80 or older in good health. Written as DNA, the CDR3 is TGCGCCAGCAGGCTAAACAGACAGTGCTCTGGGGCCAACGTCCTGACTTTC. Its protein product is CASRLNRQCSGANVLTF.